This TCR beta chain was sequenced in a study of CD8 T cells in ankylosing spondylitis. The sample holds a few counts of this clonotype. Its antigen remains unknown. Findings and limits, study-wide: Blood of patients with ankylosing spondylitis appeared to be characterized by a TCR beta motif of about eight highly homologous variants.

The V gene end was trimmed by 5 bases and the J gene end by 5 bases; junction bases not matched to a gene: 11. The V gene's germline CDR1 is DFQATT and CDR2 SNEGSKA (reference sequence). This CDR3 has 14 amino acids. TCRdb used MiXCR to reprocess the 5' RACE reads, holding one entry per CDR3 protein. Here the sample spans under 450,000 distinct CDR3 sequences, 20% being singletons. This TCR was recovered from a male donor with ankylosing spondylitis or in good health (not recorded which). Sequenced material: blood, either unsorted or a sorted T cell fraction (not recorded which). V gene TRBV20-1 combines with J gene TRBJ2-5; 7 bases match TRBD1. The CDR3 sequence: CSAQDQDRSETQYF. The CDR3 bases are TGCAGTGCTCAGGACCAGGACAGGAGTGAGACCCAGTACTTC.